The source of this T cell receptor (beta chain) is a study of T cells in Graves' hyperthyroidism and ophthalmopathy. Study-level background: Peripheral blood sampling occurred at initial diagnosis, before any treatment.

Amplification targeted TCR beta CDR3 regions from RNA transcripts. Carried out on the TCR CDR3, a first-round RT-PCR used the HTBI primer set. TCRdb independently ran MiXCR on the multiplex PCR reads; one entry per CDR3 protein. The table includes over 400,000 distinct CDR3 sequences, 22% detected once. The CDR3 loop spans 18 amino acids. Per germline, CDR1 SGHRS and CDR2 YFSETQ. V was clipped by 0 bases and J by 4 bases, with 20 bases between them. This clonotype occurred a few times. The sequence came from a woman in her sixties or seventies with Graves' ophthalmopathy. Material for sequencing was blood. The rearrangement links TRBV5-1 to TRBJ2-1; TRBD1 might be the D (6 bases). CDR3 amino acids: CASSLVGAGANRYNEQFF. The CDR3 DNA is TGCGCCAGCAGCTTGGTGGGGGCAGGGGCGAATAGGTACAATGAGCAGTTCTTC.